This T cell receptor (beta chain) came from a study of T cell responses to AZD1222 COVID-19 vaccine. Regarding the study as a whole: Donor demographics were predominantly white British with a female majority; clonal diversity may be underestimated.

As concerns this clone: Its antigen remains unknown.

The protocol was immunoSEQ multiplex PCR, while the TCRdb copy is restricted to in-frame clones and leaves out a portion. The data contain 150,000 to 200,000 clones, roughly 94% of them seen just once; the ten biggest clones take up 1.3%. The origin of this receptor is an adult who received the AZD1222 COVID-19 vaccine. This specimen was peripheral blood, taken 28 days after the second AZD1222 dose.

The CDR3 loop reads CASGLVLTKAWGSQPQHF. CDR3 nucleotide sequence: TGTGCTAGTGGTTTGGTACTCACTAAAGCCTGGGGTAGTCAGCCCCAGCATTTT. The chain couples TRBV12-5 to TRBJ1-5; D is undetermined. The CDR3 covers 18 residues. Trimming removed 0 bases at V and 6 bases at J, with 21 bases between. The germline gives CDR1 LGHNT, CDR2 FRNRAP.